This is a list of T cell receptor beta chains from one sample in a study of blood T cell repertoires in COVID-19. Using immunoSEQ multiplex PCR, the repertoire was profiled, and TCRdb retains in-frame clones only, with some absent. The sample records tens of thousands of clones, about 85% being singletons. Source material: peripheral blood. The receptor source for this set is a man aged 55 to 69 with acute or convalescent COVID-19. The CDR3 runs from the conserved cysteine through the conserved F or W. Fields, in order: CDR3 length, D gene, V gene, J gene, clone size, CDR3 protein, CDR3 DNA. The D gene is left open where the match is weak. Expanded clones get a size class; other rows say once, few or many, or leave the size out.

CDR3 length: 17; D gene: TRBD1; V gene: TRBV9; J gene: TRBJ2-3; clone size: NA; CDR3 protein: CASSVEGTGSTRDTQYF; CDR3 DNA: TGTGCCAGCAGCGTAGAGGGGACAGGGTCTACGCGAGATACGCAGTATTTT
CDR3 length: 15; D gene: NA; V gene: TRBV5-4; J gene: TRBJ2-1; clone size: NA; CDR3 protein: CASSLIRSSYNEQFF; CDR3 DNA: TGTGCCAGCAGCCTGATAAGGAGCTCCTACAATGAGCAGTTCTTC
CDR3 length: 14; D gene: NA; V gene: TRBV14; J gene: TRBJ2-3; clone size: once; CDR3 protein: CASSQDPGLDTQYF; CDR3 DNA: TGTGCCAGCAGCCAAGATCCGGGACTAGATACGCAGTATTTT
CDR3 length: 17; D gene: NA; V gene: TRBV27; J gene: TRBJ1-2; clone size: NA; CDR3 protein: CASSLSIGDTRGYGYTF; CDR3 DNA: TGTGCCAGCAGTTTATCGATTGGGGACACCCGAGGGTATGGCTACACCTTC
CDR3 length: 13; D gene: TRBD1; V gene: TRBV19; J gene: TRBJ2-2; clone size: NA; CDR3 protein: CASSKEGAVELFF; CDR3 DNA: TGTGCCAGTAGTAAAGAGGGGGCTGTGGAGCTGTTTTTT
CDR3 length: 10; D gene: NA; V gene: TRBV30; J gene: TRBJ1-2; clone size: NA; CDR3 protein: CAWKQVGYTF; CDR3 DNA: TGTGCCTGGAAGCAGGTTGGCTACACCTTC
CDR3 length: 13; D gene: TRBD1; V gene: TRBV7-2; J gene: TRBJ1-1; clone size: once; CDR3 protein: CASRLQGGTEAFF; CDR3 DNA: TGTGCCAGCAGGCTGCAGGGGGGCACTGAAGCTTTCTTT
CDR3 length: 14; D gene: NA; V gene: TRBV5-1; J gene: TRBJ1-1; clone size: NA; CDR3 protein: CASSLRQGNTEAFF; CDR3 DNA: TGCGCCAGCAGCTTGCGCCAGGGTAACACTGAAGCTTTCTTT
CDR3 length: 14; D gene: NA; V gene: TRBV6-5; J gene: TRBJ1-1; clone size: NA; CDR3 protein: CASSYSRGNTEAFF; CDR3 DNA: TGTGCCAGCAGTTACAGTAGGGGGAACACTGAAGCTTTCTTT
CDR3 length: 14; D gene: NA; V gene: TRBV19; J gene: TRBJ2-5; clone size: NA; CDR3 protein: CASSNLRVGETQYF; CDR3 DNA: TGTGCCAGTAGTAATTTGCGGGTAGGGGAGACCCAGTACTTC
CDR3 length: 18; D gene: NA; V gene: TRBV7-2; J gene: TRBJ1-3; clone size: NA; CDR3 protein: CASSRGAVGSGSGNTIYF; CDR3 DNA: TGTGCCAGCAGTCGGGGGGCTGTTGGGTCAGGCTCTGGAAACACCATATATTTT
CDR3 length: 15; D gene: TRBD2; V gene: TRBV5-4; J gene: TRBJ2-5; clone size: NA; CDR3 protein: CASSSPFGGQETQYF; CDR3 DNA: TGTGCCAGCAGCTCCCCATTCGGGGGGCAAGAGACCCAGTACTTC
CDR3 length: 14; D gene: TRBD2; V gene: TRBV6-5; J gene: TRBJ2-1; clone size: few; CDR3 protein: CASRLAGDYNEQFF; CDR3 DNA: TGTGCCAGCAGGTTAGCGGGGGATTACAATGAGCAGTTCTTC
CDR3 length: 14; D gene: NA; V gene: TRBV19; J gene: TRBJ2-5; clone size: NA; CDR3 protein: CASSLQGNQETQYF; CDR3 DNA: TGTGCCAGTAGTTTACAGGGAAACCAAGAGACCCAGTACTTC
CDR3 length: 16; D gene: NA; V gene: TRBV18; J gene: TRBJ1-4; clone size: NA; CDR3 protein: CASSPPTAPTNEKLFF; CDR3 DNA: TGTGCCAGCTCACCCCCAACAGCCCCAACTAATGAAAAACTGTTTTTT